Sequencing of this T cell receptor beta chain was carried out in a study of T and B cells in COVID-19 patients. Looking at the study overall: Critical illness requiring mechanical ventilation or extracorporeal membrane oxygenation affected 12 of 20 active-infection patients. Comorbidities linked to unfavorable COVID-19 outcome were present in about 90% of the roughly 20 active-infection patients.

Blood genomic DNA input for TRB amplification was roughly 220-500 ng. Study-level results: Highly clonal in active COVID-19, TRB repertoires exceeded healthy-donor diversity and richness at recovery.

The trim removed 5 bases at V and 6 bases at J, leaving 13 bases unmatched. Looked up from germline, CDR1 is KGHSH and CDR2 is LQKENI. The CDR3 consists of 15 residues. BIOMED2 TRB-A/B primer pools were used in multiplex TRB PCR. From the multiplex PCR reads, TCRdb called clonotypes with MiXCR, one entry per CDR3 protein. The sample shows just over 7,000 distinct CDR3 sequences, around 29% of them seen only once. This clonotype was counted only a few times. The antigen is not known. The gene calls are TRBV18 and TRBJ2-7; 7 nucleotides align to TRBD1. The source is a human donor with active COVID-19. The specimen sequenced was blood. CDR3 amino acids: CASSSSTQGPFEQYF. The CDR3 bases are TGTGCCAGCTCAAGCAGCACACAGGGGCCTTTCGAGCAGTACTTC.